This record looks at one TCR beta chain sequence and its context. The assay was immunoSEQ multiplex PCR, and TCRdb's table has in-frame clones only and misses some. Seen here are around 190,000 clones, approximately 91% observed once, and the top ten hold around 1.5%. The CDR3 runs 14 residues. Germline-derived CDR1 and CDR2 are SGHRS and YFSETQ. Trimming removed 0 bases at V and 5 bases at J, with 9 bases between. The sample is drawn from a study of blood T cell repertoires in COVID-19. The sequence derives from a man between 18 and 35 years old with active or convalescent COVID-19. The chain is built from TRBV5-1 and TRBJ2-1; a weak D match, TRBD1 (6 bases). The material sequenced was peripheral blood. The CDR3 loop reads CASSLGGGDNEQFF. The DNA for the CDR3 is TGCGCCAGCAGCTTGGGAGGGGGAGACAATGAGCAGTTCTTC.